This T cell receptor beta chain was retrieved from a study of T cell repertoires in cytomegalovirus infection. Overall study: Recently identified HLA-C-restricted and well-studied HLA-B-restricted CMV epitopes were used. CMV infection plus the matching HLA type was flagged by public TCR beta signatures.

The CDR3 contains 16 residues. In germline, CDR1 is PRHDT, CDR2 FYEKMQ (reference sequence). V lost 5 bases and J lost 7; bases outside the gene matches: 13. Each CDR3 protein gets one entry after TCRdb re-called the reads with MiXCR. The table has about 770,000 distinct CDR3 sequences, about 29% seen once; the top ten hold under 15%. With regard to this clonotype: Its target is unknown.

Study outcomes and limitations: CMV carriers having the relevant HLA were flagged by cumulative public TCR beta family frequency. Ex vivo responses were dominated by HLA-C-restricted CMV-specific TCR beta clonotypes.

This TCR was recovered from a human donor in good health (CMV status not recorded). Some clones in this sample may be carry-over from other donors' samples. The sequencing here drew on cultured CD8+ T cells from PBMCs, taken from culture after CMV antigen stimulation. The chain is built from TRBV13 and TRBJ2-1; TRBD2 aligns across 8 bases. CDR3 in DNA: TGTGCCAGCAGCCCTTTTGGGCGGGGGGCCAAGAATGAGCAGTTCTTC. Protein product: CASSPFGRGAKNEQFF.